This T cell receptor beta chain was profiled in a study of radiation and T cells in renal cell carcinoma. General study results and limits: Baseline intratumoral clonotype presence is unknown without pretreatment biopsies. From baseline, blood top tumor clonotypes peaked at 2 weeks post-radiation.

This clone was detected only a few times. What it binds is unknown. Indicated time point: baseline pretreatment blood. Treatment reported: 15 Gy SBRT to primary tumor, nephrectomy 4 weeks later. Radiation-treated patients gave blood at baseline, week 2 and week 4. TCRdb's copy holds only in-frame clones and misses some; the assay was immunoSEQ multiplex PCR. In the table there are 130,000 or so clones, 88% of which are singletons. V was shortened by 4 bases and J by 1 base, with 11 bases between the two germline ends. Germline-derived CDR1 and CDR2 are SGHRS and YFSETQ. The CDR3 runs 14 residues. The chain carries TRBV5-1 and TRBJ1-1; a possible D gene is TRBD1 (6 bases). Sequencing was performed on blood, taken from a patient whose treatment included radiotherapy and nephrectomy. The sequence came from a woman aged 45-65 years with renal cell carcinoma. The CDR3 spells CASSRGPGNTEAFF. CDR3 coding DNA: TGCGCCAGCAGCCGGGGGCCCGGGAACACTGAAGCTTTCTTT.